A single sample is the source of the 28 T cell receptor beta chains below, sequenced in a study of blood T cell repertoires in COVID-19. The method was immunoSEQ multiplex PCR; TCRdb's version includes in-frame clones alone and lacks a portion of them. The sample holds about 150,000 clones, about four fifths seen once. The sequenced sample was peripheral blood. Source of these receptors: a woman aged 55-70 years with acute or convalescent COVID-19.

This clone was detected only a few times. CDR3 in DNA: TGTGCCAGCCGAACCGGACAGGACTCGTATGGCTACACCTTC. Its translation is CASRTGQDSYGYTF. The V and J genes are TRBV19 and TRBJ1-2; 7 bases align to TRBD1. Trimming at V came to 9 bases and at J to 5 bases, leaving 12 bases not matched to a gene. CDR1 and CDR2 from the germline V gene are LNHDA and SQIVND (reference sequence). This CDR3 comprises 14 residues. The full variable domain, completed using reference TRBV19 and TRBJ1-2, is DGGITQSPKYLFRKEGQNVTLSCEQNLNHDAMYWYRQDPGQGLRLIYYSQIVNDFQKGDIAEGYSVSREKKESFPLTVTSAQKNPTAFYLCASRTGQDSYGYTFGSGTRLTVV.

The rearrangement joins TRBV18 to TRBJ1-3; D perhaps matches TRBD1 (5 bases). Per germline, CDR1 KGHSH and CDR2 LQKENI. CDR3 length: 19 residues. The V end lost 1 base, the J end lost 0 bases, and 19 bases lay between the germline ends. The CDR3 sequence is CASSPLTGNTKLSGNTIYF. CDR3 nucleotide sequence: TGTGCCAGCTCACCACTTACAGGCAACACCAAACTCTCTGGAAACACCATATATTTT.

This clone is a singleton in its sample. The chain recombines TRBV19 with TRBJ2-6; D possibly corresponds to TRBD1 (6 bases). This CDR3 is 19 amino acids long. Germline V gene sequence: CDR1 LNHDA, CDR2 SQIVND (reference sequence). Trimming removed 5 bases from V and 2 bases from J, with 22 bases in between. The CDR3 DNA follows: TGTGCCAGTAGTTTGTGGGGGCAGGCTCGGTGGGCTGGGGCCAACGTCCTGACTTTC. Its protein product is CASSLWGQARWAGANVLTF.

This clone was found once. CDR3 in amino acids: CASSSEGELFF. CDR3 bases: TGTGCCAGCAGCTCTGAGGGGGAGCTGTTTTTT. This chain uses TRBV7-9 with TRBJ2-2, with no clear D. Germline CDR1 and CDR2: SEHNR and FQNEAQ (reference sequence). Trimming pared 4 bases from V and 8 bases from J, leaving 5 bases between. The CDR3 is made up of 11 amino acids.

This chain's CDR3 is CASRGTGLPGAGYTF. The CDR3 bases are TGTGCCAGCAGAGGGACAGGGTTACCCGGGGCTGGCTACACCTTC. J is TRBJ1-2 and V is TRBV2; 9 bases line up with TRBD1. The CDR3 runs to 15 residues. J lost 7 bases, V lost 6 bases, and 12 bases had no gene match. Per the germline V gene, CDR1 is SNHLY and CDR2 is FYNNEI.

The genes are TRBV11-2 and TRBJ2-7; D is unclear. The germline V gene has CDR1 SGHAT and CDR2 FQNNGV. The CDR3 is 18 residues long. V was clipped by 5 bases and J by 0 bases, with 23 bases between them. CDR3 bases: TGTGCCAGCAGCCTCCTCGTAAGAGGCCAAACTCACTCCTACGAGCAGTACGTC. Encoded protein: CASSLLVRGQTHSYEQYV.

The chain is built from TRBV29-1 and TRBJ2-3; possibly TRBD2 for D (7 bases). V was clipped by 4 bases and J by 3 bases, with 14 bases between them. CDR3 length equals 14 residues. Germline CDR1 and CDR2: SQVTM and ANQGSEA. CDR3 region: CSVVRGAVTDTQYF. In nucleotides, the CDR3 is TGCAGCGTTGTTCGGGGGGCCGTTACAGATACGCAGTATTTT.

The chain couples TRBV3-1 (or the pseudogene TRBV3-2) to TRBJ1-6; TRBD1 aligns across 7 bases. Germline assignment: CDR1 LGHDT and CDR2 YNNKEL (reference sequence). This CDR3 is 14 amino acids long. V was clipped by 5 bases and J by 7 bases; unmatched bases: 5. The CDR3 nucleotides read TGTGCCAGCAGCGGACAGGTAGTAAATTCACCCCTCCACTTT. Amino acid sequence: CASSGQVVNSPLHF.

The chain recombines TRBV6-6 with TRBJ1-1; 7 bases map to TRBD1. This CDR3 is built from 13 residues. CDR1 and CDR2 (germline): MNHNY, SVGAGI (reference sequence). The junction had 8 bases not matched to a gene; V was cut back by 4 bases and J by 9 bases. The CDR3: CASSFAETGQAFF. Here the CDR3 DNA reads TGTGCCAGCAGTTTCGCCGAGACAGGGCAAGCTTTCTTT.

The V gene is TRBV28, the J gene TRBJ2-3; D is perhaps TRBD2 (7 bases). The V and J ends lost 2 bases and 4 bases respectively, with 13 bases between them. CDR3 size: 15 residues. CDR1 and CDR2 (germline): MDHEN, SYDVKM. This CDR3 is CASSLGGGGSDTQYF. Here the CDR3 DNA reads TGTGCCAGCAGTTTAGGGGGGGGCGGATCAGATACGCAGTATTTT.

The chain combines TRBV6-1 with TRBJ2-7; 11 bases are shared with TRBD2. Germline CDR1 is MNHNS and CDR2 is SASEGT. The length of the CDR3 is 16 residues. With 3 bases clipped from V and 6 bases from J, the junction kept 10 bases outside the gene matches. The CDR3 sequence: CASSDRVLAGGREQYV. CDR3 bases: TGTGCCAGCAGTGACCGCGTCCTAGCGGGGGGCCGCGAGCAGTACGTC.

This clone appeared once. The DNA for the CDR3 is TGTGCCAGCAGTCGCGGGGGATCGAACACCGGGGAGCTGTTTTTT. Translation gives CASSRGGSNTGELFF. This chain joins TRBV7-6 and TRBJ2-2, with 7 nucleotides matching TRBD2. V dropped 6 bases and J dropped 0; count of bases not matched to a gene: 4. Germline V gene lookup returns CDR1 SGHVS and CDR2 FNYEAQ. This CDR3 comprises 15 residues.

The V call is TRBV19, the J call TRBJ2-1; a weak D match, TRBD2 (6 bases). CDR1 is LNHDA, CDR2 SQIVND, per germline (reference sequence). The CDR3 has 13 amino acids. The germline V and J ends were trimmed by 5 bases and 8 bases, with 13 bases remaining between them. CDR3 nucleotides: TGTGCCAGTAGTCGGGGGTCTGGCGATGAGCAGTTCTTC. Translation: CASSRGSGDEQFF.

The chain couples TRBV5-6 to TRBJ2-3; 7 bases are shared with TRBD1. The ends lost 2 bases at V and 3 bases at J; junction bases unmatched: 9. This CDR3 has 16 amino acids. The germline V gene encodes CDR1 SGHDT and CDR2 YYEEEE. CDR3 in DNA: TGTGCCAGCAGCTTAATCAGGGGGTGGGAAACAGATACGCAGTATTTT. Its translation is CASSLIRGWETDTQYF.

The chain is built from TRBV7-3 and TRBJ2-1, with TRBD2 identical over 7 bases. The germline CDR1 and CDR2 sequences are SGHTA and FQGTGA. The V gene end was trimmed by 5 bases and the J gene end by 2 bases; junction bases not matched to a gene: 12. This CDR3 spans 17 amino acids. The CDR3 DNA is TGTGCCAGCAGCCCTCCTGAGCGCGGGGGTACCTACAATGAGCAGTTCTTC. This encodes CASSPPERGGTYNEQFF.

The table lists this clone with a few counts. J is TRBJ1-2 and V is TRBV30; D gene unclear. The CDR3 totals 11 residues. V lost 3 bases to trimming and J lost 4 bases, with 6 bases between them. Germline V gene lookup returns CDR1 GTSNPN and CDR2 SVGIG (reference sequence). CDR3 nucleotide sequence: TGTGCCTGGAGGGAGGCCTATGGCTACACCTTC. Amino acid sequence: CAWREAYGYTF.

The genes are TRBV2 and TRBJ1-4, with unresolved D. The CDR3 has 15 amino acids. The V gene lost 4 bases and the J gene lost 5 bases, with 14 bases spanning the gap. The V gene's germline CDR1 is SNHLY and CDR2 FYNNEI. The CDR3 loop is CASSVPNEQNEKLFF. Written as DNA, the CDR3 is TGTGCCAGCAGTGTCCCCAATGAACAAAATGAAAAACTGTTTTTT. Filled out from reference TRBV2 and TRBJ1-4, the complete variable domain reads EPEVTQTPSHQVTQMGQEVILRCVPISNHLYFYWYRQILGQKVEFLVSFYNNEISEKSEIFDDQFSVERPDGSNFTLKIRSTKLEDSAMYFCASSVPNEQNEKLFFGSGTQLSVL.

The rearrangement links TRBV14 to TRBJ2-5; 7 bases are shared with TRBD1. The CDR3 is 22 amino acids. Germline CDR1 reads SGHDN; CDR2 reads FVKESK. Trimming removed 4 bases from V and 4 bases from J; junction bases left unmatched: 30. CDR3 bases: TGTGCCAGCAGCCTCAGGGACGGTAGGGTACCTTGGGCAGGGGGTAATCGAGAGACCCAGTACTTC. Its protein product is CASSLRDGRVPWAGGNRETQYF. Variable domain in full (rest from reference TRBV14 and TRBJ2-5): EAGVTQFPSHSVIEKGQTVTLRCDPISGHDNLYWYRRVMGKEIKFLLHFVKESKQDESGMPNNRFLAERTGGTYSTLKVQPAELEDSGVYFCASSLRDGRVPWAGGNRETQYFGPGTRLLVL.

The chain combines TRBV7-3 with TRBJ2-3; TRBD2 matches at 10 bases. Germline V CDR1 and CDR2: SGHTA, FQGTGA. V was clipped by 3 bases and J by 0 bases; unmatched bases: 9. The CDR3 sequence is 18 residues long. Here the CDR3 reads CASSLGLASALSTDTQYF. In nucleotides, the CDR3 is TGTGCCAGCAGCTTGGGACTAGCGTCGGCCCTGAGCACAGATACGCAGTATTTT.

This clone was counted only a few times. This chain connects TRBV4-2 to TRBJ1-1; TRBD1 aligns across 7 bases. The J segment lost 4 bases and the V segment lost 4 bases, leaving 9 bases of the junction unmatched. The CDR3 covers 15 residues. Per the germline V gene, CDR1 is LGHNA and CDR2 is YNFKEQ. CDR3 in DNA: TGTGCCAGCAGCCCCCCCGACAGGGATAGCACTGAAGCTTTCTTT. It yields the protein CASSPPDRDSTEAFF.

V gene TRBV30 combines with J gene TRBJ1-1, with D tentatively TRBD1 (5 bases). Trimming removed 4 bases at V and 0 bases at J, with 9 bases between. The CDR3 loop spans 13 amino acids. The germline gives CDR1 GTSNPN, CDR2 SVGIG (reference sequence). Written as DNA, the CDR3 is TGTGCCTGGACGGCAGGGTTGAACACTGAAGCTTTCTTT. Translated: CAWTAGLNTEAFF. Full variable domain (outside the CDR3, taken from reference TRBV30 and TRBJ1-1): SQTIHQWPATLVQPVGSPLSLECTVEGTSNPNLYWYRQAAGRGLQLLFYSVGIGQISSEVPQNLSASRPQDRQFILSSKKLLLSDSGFYLCAWTAGLNTEAFFGQGTRLTVV.

V gene TRBV6-5 combines with J gene TRBJ2-1, with TRBD1 matching over 9 bases. V was clipped by 2 bases and J by 6 bases; unmatched bases: 5. The germline gives CDR1 MNHEY, CDR2 SVGAGI. This CDR3 contains 15 residues. The CDR3, as DNA: TGTGCCAGCAGTTACGGGGGACAGGGCGGCAATGAGCAGTTCTTC. Encoded protein: CASSYGGQGGNEQFF.

This clone occurred a few times. This sequence joins TRBV5-1 and TRBJ2-7; 10 bases match TRBD1. Trimming removed 7 bases from V and 6 bases from J; junction bases left unmatched: 7. The V gene's germline CDR1 is SGHRS and CDR2 YFSETQ. The length of the CDR3 is 13 residues. The CDR3 nucleotides are TGCGCCAGCGGGTCCGGGACAGGGGCCGAGCAGTACTTC. Translating gives CASGSGTGAEQYF.

This chain joins TRBV12-3 or TRBV12-4 and TRBJ1-5, with TRBD1 as a possible D gene (5 bases). This CDR3 region has 13 residues. V was trimmed by 4 bases and J by 4 bases, leaving 8 bases between them. Here the CDR3 reads CASSSNRNQPQHF. CDR3 sequence (DNA): TGTGCCAGCAGTTCAAACAGGAATCAGCCCCAGCATTTT.

This rearrangement joins TRBV9 to TRBJ1-4; 9 nucleotides agree with TRBD1. Trimming removed 3 bases from V and 8 bases from J; junction bases left unmatched: 8. Germline V CDR1 and CDR2: SGDLS, YYNGEE. The length of the CDR3 is 15 residues. CDR3 sequence (DNA): TGTGCCAGCAGCGACGAACAGGGGGCTGGAGAAAAACTGTTTTTT. Its protein is CASSDEQGAGEKLFF.

The V and J genes are TRBV6-1 and TRBJ2-1; 9 nucleotides line up with TRBD2. Trimming cost V 4 bases and J 5 bases; bases outside gene matches: 9. Germline CDR1 MNHNS, CDR2 SASEGT. The CDR3 covers 16 residues. The CDR3 region is CASSVGLAPPDNEQFF. The DNA of the CDR3 is TGTGCCAGCAGTGTGGGACTAGCCCCACCAGACAATGAGCAGTTCTTC.

This clone was seen only once. The chain has TRBV7-2 and TRBJ1-1; 7 bases line up with TRBD1. In germline, CDR1 is SGHTA, CDR2 FQGNSA. The junction had 10 bases not matched to a gene; V was cut back by 6 bases and J by 6 bases. The CDR3 loop spans 14 amino acids. This CDR3 reads CASSETGNFPEAFF. DNA of the CDR3: TGTGCCAGCAGTGAGACAGGGAACTTCCCTGAAGCTTTCTTT.

The chain uses TRBV30 and TRBJ1-1, with 10 bases identical to TRBD1. The ends lost 2 bases at V and 6 bases at J; junction bases unmatched: 3. This CDR3 contains 13 residues. The germline gives CDR1 GTSNPN, CDR2 SVGIG (reference sequence). CDR3 amino acids: CAWSHGTGAEAFF. Written as DNA, the CDR3 is TGTGCCTGGAGTCACGGGACAGGGGCTGAAGCTTTCTTT.